A single sample is the source of the 18 T cell receptor beta chains below, sequenced in a study of blood T cell repertoires in COVID-19. Using immunoSEQ multiplex PCR, the repertoire was profiled, and TCRdb retains in-frame clones only, with some absent. The sample holds hundreds of thousands of clones; roughly 87% are singletons and the top ten take roughly 2%. The sequencing sample was made of peripheral blood. These receptors were collected from a woman between 45 and 65 years old who had recovered from COVID-19.

The CDR3 is CASSLLFEAFF. DNA of the CDR3: TGTGCCAGCAGCCTTCTATTTGAAGCTTTCTTT. The V call is TRBV2, the J call TRBJ1-1; D call uncertain. Trimming pared 6 bases from V and 7 bases from J, leaving 9 bases between. Germline assignment: CDR1 SNHLY and CDR2 FYNNEI. The CDR3 is made up of 11 amino acids. Complete variable domain (other parts from reference TRBV2 and TRBJ1-1): EPEVTQTPSHQVTQMGQEVILRCVPISNHLYFYWYRQILGQKVEFLVSFYNNEISEKSEIFDDQFSVERPDGSNFTLKIRSTKLEDSAMYFCASSLLFEAFFGQGTRLTVV.

This chain joins TRBV6-5 and TRBJ1-2; 8 bases align to TRBD1. J gave up 7 bases and V 0 bases, and 10 bases lay outside the gene matches. The germline CDR1 and CDR2 sequences are MNHEY and SVGAGI. The CDR3 spans 16 residues. CDR3 sequence (DNA): TGTGCCAGCAGTTACTCCCCAGGGGGCAGTATGGGTGGCTACACCTTC. This encodes CASSYSPGGSMGGYTF.

The CDR3 DNA reads as TGTGCCATCAGTGGACAGGGGAAAAACATTCAGTACTTC. This sequence encodes CAISGQGKNIQYF. The chain has TRBV10-3 and TRBJ2-4; 8 nucleotides agree with TRBD1. The CDR3 is 13 amino acids. With 4 bases clipped from V and 4 bases from J, the junction kept 0 bases outside the gene matches. Germline CDR1 reads ENHRY; CDR2 reads SYGVKD.

V gene TRBV20-1 combines with J gene TRBJ2-3, with TRBD1 identical over 8 bases. Germline values: CDR1 DFQATT, CDR2 SNEGSKA (reference sequence). V lost 3 bases and J lost 5; bases outside the gene matches: 7. The CDR3 runs 14 residues. The CDR3 DNA follows: TGCAGTGCTAGTATCAGGGGGCGCGTAGATACGCAGTATTTT. It encodes CSASIRGRVDTQYF.

The CDR3 DNA reads TGTGCCAGAAGCTTTGGTGGAGCTCAGCCCCAGCATTTT. Amino acid sequence: CARSFGGAQPQHF. V and J are TRBV5-3 and TRBJ1-5; D gene ambiguous. TRBV5-3 is sorted into the ORF group, with uncertain function. The CDR3 covers 13 residues. The V gene lost 2 bases and the J gene lost 6 bases, with 9 bases spanning the gap.

The sample holds one count of this clone. The chain employs TRBV18 and TRBJ1-5, with no clear D. The germline V gene encodes CDR1 KGHSH and CDR2 LQKENI. The V gene lost 1 base and the J gene lost 6 bases, with 10 bases spanning the gap. The CDR3 extends over 14 amino acids. In DNA, the CDR3 is TGTGCCAGCTCACCACGTGCAGCGTTTCAGCCCCAGCATTTT. It yields the protein CASSPRAAFQPQHF.

This clone was counted between two and nine times. V is TRBV27 and J is TRBJ2-1; 9 bases are shared with TRBD1. Trimming at V came to 8 bases and at J to 7 bases, leaving 9 bases not matched to a gene. The CDR3 extends over 14 amino acids. Germline values: CDR1 MNHEY, CDR2 SMNVEV (reference sequence). Here the CDR3 reads CASADRGPVNEQFF. DNA of the CDR3: TGTGCCAGCGCGGACAGGGGACCAGTGAATGAGCAGTTCTTC.

J is TRBJ2-7 and V is TRBV7-3, with D perhaps matching TRBD2 (5 bases). Germline V CDR1 and CDR2: SGHTA, FQGTGA. V lost 5 bases and J lost 6, with 20 bases in between. CDR3 length: 15 amino acids. The chain's CDR3 is CASSPVAGSPAEQYF. The CDR3 nucleotides are TGTGCCAGCAGCCCGGTCGCGGGCTCCCCCGCCGAGCAGTACTTC.

The rearrangement uses TRBV7-9 and TRBJ1-2; 9 nucleotides align to TRBD1. The CDR3 is made up of 15 amino acids. Per the germline V gene, CDR1 is SEHNR and CDR2 is FQNEAQ (reference sequence). Germline trimming cut 5 bases from V and 5 bases from J; bases unmatched to any gene: 9. The CDR3 loop reads CASSPPGQGHYGYTF. The CDR3 DNA reads TGTGCCAGCAGCCCTCCGGGACAGGGACATTATGGCTACACCTTC.

The CDR3 reads CASSLRRDTEAFF. The CDR3 nucleotides read TGTGCCAGCAGTTTAAGGAGGGACACTGAAGCTTTCTTT. The V call is TRBV28, the J call TRBJ1-1; D unclear. V shed 2 bases and J shed 3 bases, with 7 bases lying between them. CDR1 is MDHEN, CDR2 SYDVKM, per germline. The CDR3 is 13 residues long.

V usage is TRBV29-1 and J usage is TRBJ1-2; 9 nucleotides agree with TRBD1. The ends lost 8 bases at V and 3 bases at J; junction bases unmatched: 4. The CDR3 spans 12 residues. Germline CDR1 SQVTM, CDR2 ANQGSEA. The chain's CDR3 is CSTRQGDYGYTF. CDR3 sequence (DNA): TGCAGCACGAGACAGGGGGACTATGGCTACACCTTC.

V and J are TRBV3-1 (or the pseudogene TRBV3-2) and TRBJ1-4; 8 bases are shared with TRBD1. The CDR3 is 15 amino acids. CDR1 is LGHDT and CDR2 is YNNKEL in the germline V gene (reference sequence). The J segment lost 6 bases and the V segment lost 4 bases, leaving 7 bases of the junction unmatched. The CDR3 DNA follows: TGTGCCAGCAGCCTTGCAACAGGGGGGGATGAAAAACTGTTTTTT. Amino acids: CASSLATGGDEKLFF.

The chain is built from TRBV7-3 and TRBJ2-5; 8 positions agree with TRBD2. The CDR3 totals 14 residues. CDR1 and CDR2 from the germline V gene are SGHTA and FQGTGA. The V and J ends lost 5 bases and 6 bases, in that order; junction bases with no gene match: 8. This chain's CDR3 is CASSPTSGYKTQYF. The CDR3 DNA reads as TGTGCCAGCAGCCCCACTAGCGGTTATAAGACCCAGTACTTC.

The chain recombines TRBV30 with TRBJ2-7; D perhaps matches TRBD1 (7 bases). V gave up 4 bases and J gave up 4 bases, with 14 bases separating them. The CDR3 covers 13 residues. Per germline, CDR1 GTSNPN and CDR2 SVGIG (reference sequence). The CDR3, as DNA: TGTGCCTGGAATCCAGGGGGGAATTACGAGCAGTACTTC. This encodes CAWNPGGNYEQYF. The entire variable domain, with the rest obtained from reference TRBV30 and TRBJ2-7, is as follows: SQTIHQWPATLVQPVGSPLSLECTVEGTSNPNLYWYRQAAGRGLQLLFYSVGIGQISSEVPQNLSASRPQDRQFILSSKKLLLSDSGFYLCAWNPGGNYEQYFGPGTRLTVT.

This chain joins TRBV19 and TRBJ1-6, with 11 bases matching TRBD1. The length of the CDR3 is 18 residues. J was trimmed by 5 bases and V by 3 bases; bases with no gene match: 9. Germline assignment: CDR1 LNHDA and CDR2 SQIVND (reference sequence). The CDR3 region is CASSIPLRTGGNNSPLHF. The DNA of the CDR3 is TGTGCCAGTAGTATTCCTCTCCGGACAGGGGGCAATAATTCACCCCTCCACTTT.

The chain links TRBV4-3 to TRBJ1-2; 11 nucleotides match TRBD1. The germline gives CDR1 LGHNA, CDR2 YSLEER. Trimming removed 4 bases from V and 3 bases from J; junction bases left unmatched: 4. The CDR3 totals 15 residues. In DNA form, the CDR3 reads TGCGCCAGCAGCCTCCGGACAGGGGGCGACTATGGCTACACCTTC. Amino acids: CASSLRTGGDYGYTF.

Only one count was recorded for this clone. The CDR3 sequence is CAWTHLSGGTGANVLTF. In DNA, the CDR3 is TGTGCCTGGACCCACCTGAGTGGGGGCACTGGGGCCAACGTCCTGACTTTC. The chain joins TRBV30 to TRBJ2-6, with D possibly matching TRBD1 (6 bases). The V and J ends lost 4 bases and 2 bases respectively, with 18 bases between them. Germline V gives CDR1 GTSNPN, CDR2 SVGIG (reference sequence). CDR3 length: 17 amino acids.

The chain uses TRBV4-1 and TRBJ1-2, with 8 bases matching TRBD1. Per germline, CDR1 MGHRA and CDR2 YSYEKL. With 0 bases clipped from V and 8 bases from J, the junction kept 17 bases outside the gene matches. CDR3 size: 18 residues. In DNA form, the CDR3 reads TGCGCCAGCAGCCAAGATCTGGCAGGGGGCGCTCAGCGGGGAGGCTACACCTTC. It yields the protein CASSQDLAGGAQRGGYTF.